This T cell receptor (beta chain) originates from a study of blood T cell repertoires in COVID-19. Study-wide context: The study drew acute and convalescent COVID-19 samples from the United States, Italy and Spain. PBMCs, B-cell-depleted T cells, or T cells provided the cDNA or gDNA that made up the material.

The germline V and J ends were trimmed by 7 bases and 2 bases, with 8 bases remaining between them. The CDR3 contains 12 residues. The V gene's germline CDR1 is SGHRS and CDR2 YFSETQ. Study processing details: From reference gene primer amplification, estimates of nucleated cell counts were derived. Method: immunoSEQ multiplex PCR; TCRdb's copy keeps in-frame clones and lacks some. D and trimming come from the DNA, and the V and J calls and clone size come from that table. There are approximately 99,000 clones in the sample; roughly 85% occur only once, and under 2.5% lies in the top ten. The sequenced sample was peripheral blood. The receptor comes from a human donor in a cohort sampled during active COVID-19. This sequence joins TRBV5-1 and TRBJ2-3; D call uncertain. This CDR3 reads CASGDNTDTQYF. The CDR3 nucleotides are TGCGCCAGCGGCGACAACACAGATACGCAGTATTTT. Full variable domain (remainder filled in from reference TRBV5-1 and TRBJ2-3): KAGVTQTPRYLIKTRGQQVTLSCSPISGHRSVSWYQQTPGQGLQFLFEYFSETQRNKGNFPGRFSGRQFSNSRSEMNVSTLELGDSALYLCASGDNTDTQYFGPGTRLTVL.